This entry lists 8 T cell receptor beta chains sequenced from one sample in a study of OX40 agonist ivuxolimab in advanced cancers. Only in-frame clones appear in the TCRdb table, and some are missing; sequencing was by immunoSEQ multiplex PCR. The repertoire holds 43,000 or so clones, 70% to 90% seen once, with approximately 10% in the top ten. The sample in question was CD4+ or CD8+ T cells sorted from blood, obtained in a trial of the OX40 agonist ivuxolimab. These receptors all stem from an adult with an advanced solid tumor such as melanoma, head and neck, liver or kidney cancer.

CDR3 protein: CASSIEDSTIYSNQPQHF. The CDR3 DNA follows: TGTGCCAGCTCAATAGAGGACAGCACGATTTATAGCAATCAGCCCCAGCATTTT. This rearrangement joins TRBV18 to TRBJ1-5, with D perhaps matching TRBD1 (6 bases). This CDR3 contains 18 residues. V was pared by 5 bases and J by 0 bases, with 20 bases between. Germline V gives CDR1 KGHSH, CDR2 LQKENI.

The chain couples TRBV11-2 to TRBJ2-3; maybe TRBD2 (6 bases). From germline, CDR1 is SGHAT and CDR2 FQNNGV. Trimming cost V 5 bases and J 0 bases, with 9 bases left between them. CDR3 length: 14 amino acids. The CDR3 sequence: CASSLGTSTDTQYF. CDR3 in DNA: TGTGCCAGCAGCCTAGGGACTAGCACAGATACGCAGTATTTT.

The chain joins TRBV6-5 to TRBJ2-3, with no clear D. Trimming took 0 bases from V and 0 from J, leaving 7 bases between them. The CDR3 is 15 amino acids. Germline V lookup: CDR1 MNHEY, CDR2 SVGAGI. The CDR3 DNA reads as TGTGCCAGCAGTTACTCGCGAAGTAGCACAGATACGCAGTATTTT. This translates into CASSYSRSSTDTQYF.

The chain joins TRBV27 to TRBJ1-5; D not resolved. From germline, CDR1 is MNHEY and CDR2 SMNVEV (reference sequence). V shed 6 bases and J shed 3 bases, with 18 bases lying between them. The CDR3 has 16 amino acids. In DNA, the CDR3 is TGTGCCAGCAGAGTTTCGGCGGGTGATATCAATCAGCCCCAGCATTTT. Residues: CASRVSAGDINQPQHF.

This clone has just a few counts. J is TRBJ2-2 and V is TRBV19, with TRBD1 matching over 7 bases. With V trimmed by 5 bases and J by 2 bases, 14 bases remained unmatched. Germline CDR1 reads LNHDA; CDR2 reads SQIVND (reference sequence). The CDR3 sequence is 18 residues long. The CDR3 here is CASSPQKSGGANTGELFF. The CDR3 bases are TGTGCCAGTAGTCCACAGAAGTCAGGGGGAGCCAACACCGGGGAGCTGTTTTTT. Combining the CDR3 with reference TRBV19 and TRBJ2-2 gives the whole variable domain DGGITQSPKYLFRKEGQNVTLSCEQNLNHDAMYWYRQDPGQGLRLIYYSQIVNDFQKGDIAEGYSVSREKKESFPLTVTSAQKNPTAFYLCASSPQKSGGANTGELFFGEGSRLTVL.

The V gene is TRBV5-6, the J gene TRBJ2-7, with 13 bases aligning to TRBD2. The germline V gene has CDR1 SGHDT and CDR2 YYEEEE. V was pared by 3 bases and J by 2 bases, with 11 bases of the junction left unmatched. This CDR3 is 18 amino acids long. The CDR3 nucleotides are TGTGCCAGCAGCTACGGGACTAGCGGGATTTCCAGGACCTACGAGCAGTACTTC. This gives the protein CASSYGTSGISRTYEQYF. Based on the CDR3 plus reference TRBV5-6 and TRBJ2-7, the full variable domain is DAGVTQSPTHLIKTRGQQVTLRCSPKSGHDTVSWYQQALGQGPQFIFQYYEEEERQRGNFPDRFSGHQFPNYSSELNVNALLLGDSALYLCASSYGTSGISRTYEQYFGPGTRLTVT.

The chain couples TRBV30 to TRBJ1-6, with 7 positions matching TRBD1. In germline, CDR1 is GTSNPN, CDR2 SVGIG (reference sequence). The CDR3 length is 17 residues. V shed 2 bases, J shed 7 bases, and the junction held 14 bases outside the gene matches. The CDR3 spells CAWSLLPRQGDNSPLHF. CDR3 in DNA: TGTGCCTGGAGTCTCCTTCCTCGACAGGGTGACAATTCACCCCTCCACTTT.

The chain has TRBV25-1 and TRBJ1-5; D gene uncertain. The germline V gene encodes CDR1 MGHDK and CDR2 SYGVNS. The CDR3 loop spans 15 amino acids. The V end lost 2 bases, the J end lost 5 bases, and 13 bases lay between the germline ends. CDR3 in DNA: TGTGCCAGCAGTGAAGGACGGGAGGCCGATCAGCCCCAGCATTTT. Its translation: CASSEGREADQPQHF.